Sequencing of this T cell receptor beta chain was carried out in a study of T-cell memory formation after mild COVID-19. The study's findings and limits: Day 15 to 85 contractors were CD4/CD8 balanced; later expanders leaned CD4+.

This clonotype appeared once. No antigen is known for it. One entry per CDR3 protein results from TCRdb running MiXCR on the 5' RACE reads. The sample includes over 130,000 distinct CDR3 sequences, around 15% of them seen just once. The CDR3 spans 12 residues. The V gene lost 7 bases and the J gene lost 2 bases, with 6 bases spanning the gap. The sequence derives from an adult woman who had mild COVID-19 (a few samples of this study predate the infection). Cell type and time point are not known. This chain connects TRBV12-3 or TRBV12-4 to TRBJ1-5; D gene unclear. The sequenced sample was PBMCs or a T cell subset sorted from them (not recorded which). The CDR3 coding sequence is TGTGCCAGCACCGAGGGCAATCAGCCCCAGCATTTT. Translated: CASTEGNQPQHF.